These 11 T cell receptor beta chains came from one sample sequenced in a study of blood T cell repertoires in COVID-19. The data were produced by immunoSEQ multiplex PCR, yet TCRdb's version contains in-frame clones alone and is incomplete. The sample gives about 160,000 clones, 70% to 90% of which show up once; 6% to 8.5% is in the top ten. Sample: PBMCs or T cells enriched from blood (not recorded which). These receptors came from a woman aged 50 to 65 who had recovered from COVID-19.

DNA for the CDR3: TGCAGCAGCAAGGACCGGGGGTACATCGGCTACACCTTC. It codes for CSSKDRGYIGYTF. The J gene is TRBJ1-2, the V gene TRBV29-1; a weak D match, TRBD1 (5 bases). Trimming removed 8 bases at V and 8 bases at J, with 21 bases between. This CDR3 is 13 amino acids long. Germline CDR1 and CDR2: SQVTM and ANQGSEA.

V usage is TRBV6-4 and J usage is TRBJ1-2, with D maybe TRBD1 (5 bases). Trimming left V 8 bases short and J 4 bases short, with 14 bases between. Germline V gene sequence: CDR1 MRHNA, CDR2 SNTAGT. The CDR3 is 13 residues long. The CDR3 here is CASSRGRGYGYTF. CDR3 in DNA: TGTGCCAGCTCGCGGGGCCGAGGCTATGGCTACACCTTC.

The J gene is TRBJ2-7, the V gene TRBV29-1; perhaps TRBD1 as D (6 bases). Trimming took off 4 bases at V and 4 bases at J, with 11 bases between the two ends. The germline gives CDR1 SQVTM, CDR2 ANQGSEA. The length of the CDR3 is 12 residues. CDR3 amino acids: CSVVGRGYEQYF. CDR3 sequence (DNA): TGCAGCGTTGTCGGCAGGGGTTACGAGCAGTACTTC.

V gene TRBV29-1 combines with J gene TRBJ1-3; the D is unclear. In germline, CDR1 is SQVTM, CDR2 ANQGSEA. V was pared by 4 bases and J by 0 bases, with 7 bases between. CDR3 length: 13 amino acids. DNA for the CDR3: TGCAGCGTTGGGTCTACCTCTGGAAACACCATATATTTT. It is translated as CSVGSTSGNTIYF.

This clone was counted once. The gene calls are TRBV9 and TRBJ2-1; 10 bases line up with TRBD2. Per the germline V gene, CDR1 is SGDLS and CDR2 is YYNGEE. This CDR3 has 15 amino acids. J was trimmed by 7 bases and V by 2 bases; bases with no gene match: 6. This CDR3 is CASSVSAGGYNEQFF. The CDR3 DNA is TGTGCCAGCAGCGTCTCAGCGGGGGGGTATAATGAGCAGTTCTTC.

This clone has only one observation. The gene calls are TRBV12-3 or TRBV12-4 and TRBJ1-1, with D possibly being TRBD1 (6 bases). Between the trimmed V and J ends, which lost 6 bases and 1 base, there was a span of 9 bases. This CDR3 is 13 amino acids long. CDR3 sequence (DNA): TGTGCCAGCAGGGGGGCTTCGAACACTGAAGCTTTCTTT. Protein product: CASRGASNTEAFF.

The genes are TRBV2 and TRBJ1-4, with D unclear. The CDR3 is 14 residues long. Deletions cut 1 base from V and 7 bases from J, with 10 bases between. Germline V gives CDR1 SNHLY, CDR2 FYNNEI. The DNA for the CDR3 is TGTGCCAGCAGTGAAGGAAGGGAGGGTGAAAAACTGTTTTTT. This encodes CASSEGREGEKLFF.

V and J are TRBV4-1 and TRBJ1-6; 8 positions match TRBD1. With 1 base clipped from V and 7 bases from J, the junction kept 9 bases outside the gene matches. Looked up from germline, CDR1 is MGHRA and CDR2 is YSYEKL. This CDR3 contains 17 residues. DNA for the CDR3: TGCGCCAGCAGCCAAGCCCAGGGGGCGTCCGGGAATTCACCCCTCCACTTT. It yields the protein CASSQAQGASGNSPLHF.

The chain has TRBV5-1 and TRBJ2-1; TRBD2 aligns across 7 bases. Germline V gene sequence: CDR1 SGHRS, CDR2 YFSETQ. The junction had 23 bases not matched to a gene; V was cut back by 0 bases and J by 8 bases. This CDR3 is 20 amino acids long. The CDR3 region has the DNA TGCGCCAGCAGCTTGGCCGCTTGGGCGGGGGTCCCCTCATCCGTGGATGAGCAGTTCTTC. Translating it yields CASSLAAWAGVPSSVDEQFF.

Regarding this clone: Other DNA sequences in the same sample also yield this CDR3. The gene calls are TRBV4-2 and TRBJ2-7; 7 bases align to TRBD1. The V and J ends lost 3 bases and 4 bases, in that order; junction bases with no gene match: 9. There are 15 residues in the CDR3. The germline CDR1 and CDR2 sequences are LGHNA and YNFKEQ. As DNA, the CDR3 is TGTGCCAGCAGCCAGGAACTCGGGACAGCTTACGAGCAGTACTTC. Translated, it gives CASSQELGTAYEQYF.

This clone was seen once. V gene TRBV19 combines with J gene TRBJ1-3, with D tentatively TRBD1 (5 bases). Germline V gene data show CDR1 as LNHDA and CDR2 as SQIVND (reference sequence). V gave up 5 bases and J gave up 0 bases, with 17 bases separating them. The CDR3 loop spans 17 amino acids. CDR3 region: CASSLLVTEISGNTIYF. The CDR3 DNA sequence: TGTGCCAGTAGTCTCCTCGTGACAGAGATCTCTGGAAACACCATATATTTT.